This T cell receptor (beta chain) originates from a study of OX40 agonist ivuxolimab in advanced cancers. In the study overall: Of mixed ages from 23 to 79 and averaging 60 years, the group was just under 85% male. Allowance was made for prior anti-PD-1, anti-PD-L1 or anti-CTLA-4 therapy, and roughly 40% had some. Partial responses, seen in three patients, involved one hepatocellular carcinoma and two cutaneous melanomas.

Sequencing used immunoSEQ multiplex PCR; TCRdb keeps in-frame clones, though not all of them. The sample lists 48,000 or so clones; about 81% were seen once. About this clone itself: Its antigen is unknown.

The CDR3 totals 14 residues. The ends lost 5 bases at V and 2 bases at J; junction bases unmatched: 5. CDR1 is SGHAT, CDR2 FQNNGV, per germline. Study-level results: In the 0.1 to 3.0 mg/kg range, CD4+ and CD8+ blood T cells had expanded clonally by week 6.

The specimen was CD4+ or CD8+ T cells sorted from blood, collected in a trial of the OX40 agonist ivuxolimab. The chain carries TRBV11-2 and TRBJ2-7, with 8 nucleotides matching TRBD1. The sequence derives from an adult with an advanced solid tumor such as melanoma, head and neck, liver or kidney cancer. CDR3 coding DNA: TGTGCCAGCAGCCCTCGACAGGGGACCTACGAGCAGTACTTC. Protein sequence: CASSPRQGTYEQYF.